This T cell receptor beta chain was obtained from a study of cytomegalovirus exposure and HLA in healthy donors. CDR1 is WSHSY, CDR2 SAAADI, per germline. Between the trimmed V and J ends, which lost 5 bases and 7 bases, there was a span of 17 bases. CDR3 length: 14 residues. With 60 Vbeta and 13 Jbeta primers, the PCR was carried out. Measured with immunoSEQ multiplex PCR; TCRdb has only the in-frame clones, and not every one. The repertoire has some 120,000 clones, 75% to 90% of them found once; the top ten carry about 7%. This receptor was identified in a woman in her twenties or thirties in good health and CMV-seropositive. The sample taken for sequencing was PBMCs. The chain links TRBV10-2 to TRBJ1-2; possibly TRBD1 for D (6 bases). CDR3 residues: CASSRSGTMGGYTF. The DNA of the CDR3 is TGCGCCAGCAGTCGGTCCGGGACAATGGGTGGCTACACCTTC.